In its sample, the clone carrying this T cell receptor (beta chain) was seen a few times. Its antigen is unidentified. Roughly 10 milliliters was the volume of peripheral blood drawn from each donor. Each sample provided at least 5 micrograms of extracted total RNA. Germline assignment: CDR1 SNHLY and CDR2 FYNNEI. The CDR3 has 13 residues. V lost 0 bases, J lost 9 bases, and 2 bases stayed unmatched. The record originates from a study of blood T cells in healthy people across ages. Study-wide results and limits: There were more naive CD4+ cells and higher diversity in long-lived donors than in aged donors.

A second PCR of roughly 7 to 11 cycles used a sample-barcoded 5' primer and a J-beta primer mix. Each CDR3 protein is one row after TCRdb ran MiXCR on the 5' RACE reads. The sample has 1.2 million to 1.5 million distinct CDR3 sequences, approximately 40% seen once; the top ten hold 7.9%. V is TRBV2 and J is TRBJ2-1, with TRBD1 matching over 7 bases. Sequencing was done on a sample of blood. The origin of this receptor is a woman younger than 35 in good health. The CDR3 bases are TGTGCCAGCAGTGAAGCACAGGGGACTGAGCAGTTCTTC. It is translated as CASSEAQGTEQFF.